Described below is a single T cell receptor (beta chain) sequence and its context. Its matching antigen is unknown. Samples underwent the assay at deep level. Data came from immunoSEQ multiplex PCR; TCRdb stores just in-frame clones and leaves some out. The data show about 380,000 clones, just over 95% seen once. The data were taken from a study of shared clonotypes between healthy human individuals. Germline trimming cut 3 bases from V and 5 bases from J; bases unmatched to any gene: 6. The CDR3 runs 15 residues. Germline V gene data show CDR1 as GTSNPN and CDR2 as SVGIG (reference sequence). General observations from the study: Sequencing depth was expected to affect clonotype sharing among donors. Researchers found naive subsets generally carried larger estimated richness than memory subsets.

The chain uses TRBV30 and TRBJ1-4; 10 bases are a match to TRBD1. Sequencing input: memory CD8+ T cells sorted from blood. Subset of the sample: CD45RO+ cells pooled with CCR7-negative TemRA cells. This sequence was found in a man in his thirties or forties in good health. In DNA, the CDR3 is TGTGCCTGGAGGGCGATGGGACAGGGGAATGAAAAACTGTTTTTT. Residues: CAWRAMGQGNEKLFF.